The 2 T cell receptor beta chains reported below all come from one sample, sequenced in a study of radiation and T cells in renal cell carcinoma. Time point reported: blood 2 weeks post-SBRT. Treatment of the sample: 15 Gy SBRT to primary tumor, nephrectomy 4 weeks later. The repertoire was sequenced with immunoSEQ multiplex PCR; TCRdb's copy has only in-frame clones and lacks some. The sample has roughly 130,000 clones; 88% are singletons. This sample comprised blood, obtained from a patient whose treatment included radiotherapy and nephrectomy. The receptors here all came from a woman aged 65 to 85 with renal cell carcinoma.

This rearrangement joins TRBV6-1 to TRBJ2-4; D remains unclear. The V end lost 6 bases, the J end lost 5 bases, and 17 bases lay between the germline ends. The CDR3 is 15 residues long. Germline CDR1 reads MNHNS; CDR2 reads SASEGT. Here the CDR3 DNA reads TGTGCCAGCAGATGGGGTGGAGCTCGCGAAAACATTCAGTACTTC. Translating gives CASRWGGARENIQYF.

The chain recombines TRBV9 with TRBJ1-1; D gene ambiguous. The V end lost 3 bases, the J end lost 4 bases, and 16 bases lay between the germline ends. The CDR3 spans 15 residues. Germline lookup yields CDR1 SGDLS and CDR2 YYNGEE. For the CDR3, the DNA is TGTGCCAGCAGCGACCTGGGAGGTCGGGGCACTGAAGCTTTCTTT. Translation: CASSDLGGRGTEAFF.